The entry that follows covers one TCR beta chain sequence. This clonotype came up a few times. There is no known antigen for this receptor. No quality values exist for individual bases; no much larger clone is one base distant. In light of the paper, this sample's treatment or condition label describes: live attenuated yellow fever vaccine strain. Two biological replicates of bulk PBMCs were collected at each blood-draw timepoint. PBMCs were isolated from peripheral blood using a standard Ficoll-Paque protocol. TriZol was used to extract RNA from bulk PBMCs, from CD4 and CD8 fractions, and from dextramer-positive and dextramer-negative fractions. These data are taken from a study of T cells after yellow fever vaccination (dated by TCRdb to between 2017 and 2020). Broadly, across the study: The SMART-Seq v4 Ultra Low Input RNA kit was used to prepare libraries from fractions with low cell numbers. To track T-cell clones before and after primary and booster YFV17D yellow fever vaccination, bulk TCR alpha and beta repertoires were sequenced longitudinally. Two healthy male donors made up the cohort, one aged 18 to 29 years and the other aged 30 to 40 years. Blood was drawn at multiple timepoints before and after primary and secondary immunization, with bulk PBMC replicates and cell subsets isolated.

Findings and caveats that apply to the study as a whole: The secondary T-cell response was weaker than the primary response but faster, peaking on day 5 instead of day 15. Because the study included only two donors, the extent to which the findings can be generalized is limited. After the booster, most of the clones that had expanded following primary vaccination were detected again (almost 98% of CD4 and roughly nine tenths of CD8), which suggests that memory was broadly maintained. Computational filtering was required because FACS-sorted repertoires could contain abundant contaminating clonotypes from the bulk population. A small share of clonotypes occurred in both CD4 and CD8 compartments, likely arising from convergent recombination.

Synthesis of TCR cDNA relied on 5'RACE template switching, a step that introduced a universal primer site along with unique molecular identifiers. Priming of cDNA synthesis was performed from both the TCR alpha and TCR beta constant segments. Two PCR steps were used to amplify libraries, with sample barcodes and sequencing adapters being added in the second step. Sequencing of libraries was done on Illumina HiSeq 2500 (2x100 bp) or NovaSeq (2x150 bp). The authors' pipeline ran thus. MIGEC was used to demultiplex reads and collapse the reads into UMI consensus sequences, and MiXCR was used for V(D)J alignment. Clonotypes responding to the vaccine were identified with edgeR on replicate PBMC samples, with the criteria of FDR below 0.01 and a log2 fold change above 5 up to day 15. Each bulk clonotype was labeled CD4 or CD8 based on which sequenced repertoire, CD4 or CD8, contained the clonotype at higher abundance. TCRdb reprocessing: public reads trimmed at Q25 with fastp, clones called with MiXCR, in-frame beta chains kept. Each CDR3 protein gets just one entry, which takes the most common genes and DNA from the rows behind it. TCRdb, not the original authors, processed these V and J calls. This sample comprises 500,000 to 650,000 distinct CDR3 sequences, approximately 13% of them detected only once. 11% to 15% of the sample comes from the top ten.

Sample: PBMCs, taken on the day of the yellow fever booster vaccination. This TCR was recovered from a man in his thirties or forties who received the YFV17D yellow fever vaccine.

In nucleotides, the sequence is TGCGCCAGCAGCTACCTGCGGGGTGCGGGGGATGAGCAGTTCTTC. It encodes CASSYLRGAGDEQFF. The sequence is built from TRBV4-3 and TRBJ2-1; TRBD2 aligns with 7 central bases. Clipping removes 5 bases from V and 8 bases from J, with 12 as the unmatched junction base count. From a lookup of the germline V gene, CDR1 and CDR2 are LGHNA and YSLEER. The CDR3, cysteine through phenylalanine, is 15 amino acids long. The kept DNA is CDR3 alone, 45 bases in frame from the first base.